The rows below give T cell receptor beta chains drawn from one sample of a study of shared clonotypes between healthy human individuals. Profiled with immunoSEQ multiplex PCR; TCRdb holds only in-frame clones, not every one. This table holds about 2.4 million clones, 85% to 95% found once. Sequenced input: naive CD4+ T cells sorted from blood. These receptors were collected from a man aged 18 to 30 in good health. Both conserved end residues are part of each CDR3. The order of the fields is D gene, J gene, clone size, V gene, CDR3 DNA, CDR3 protein. The D gene is left open where the match is weak. Not all rows give a size; the values are once, few, many and, for expanded clones, a class.

NA,TRBJ1-4,NA,TRBV11-3,TGTGCCAGCAGCGCCGCTAAGACGGCCGCAACTAATGAAAAACTGTTTTTT,CASSAAKTAATNEKLFF
NA,TRBJ1-2,NA,TRBV7-2,TGTGCCAGCAGCCCCCGAAGGGAAGGACATAACTATGGCTACACCTTC,CASSPRREGHNYGYTF
NA,TRBJ1-3,NA,TRBV4-1,TGCGCCAGCAGCCAAGATCCCGGAATTACTAGACACACCATATATTTT,CASSQDPGITRHTIYF
NA,TRBJ1-2,NA,TRBV19,TGTGCCAGTAGTGCCCTGGAAGGGCAGGGCCATGGCTACACCTTC,CASSALEGQGHGYTF
NA,TRBJ1-5,NA,TRBV18,TGTGCCAGCTCACCCGGAAGGGATCAGCCCCAGCATTTT,CASSPGRDQPQHF
TRBD2,TRBJ2-5,few,TRBV7-2,TGTGCCAGCAGCTATTCTAGCGGGAGCGGAGAGACCCAGTACTTC,CASSYSSGSGETQYF
NA,TRBJ2-7,NA,TRBV11-1,TGTGCCAGCAGCCTAATGGCGGGGAATGTCTACGAGCAGTACTTC,CASSLMAGNVYEQYF
NA,TRBJ1-2,NA,TRBV19,TGTGCCAGTAGTATCACGGCGGACAACTATGGCTACACCTTC,CASSITADNYGYTF
NA,TRBJ2-1,NA,TRBV19,TGTGCCAGTAGTATAGAGGGGGTTGAGCAGTTCTTC,CASSIEGVEQFF
NA,TRBJ1-1,NA,TRBV6-6,TGTGCCAGCAGTTGGGTGGGGGGGCGAACTGAAGCTTTCTTT,CASSWVGGRTEAFF
TRBD1,TRBJ1-6,NA,TRBV18,TGTGCCAGCTCACCTCCCGGGACAGGGGGAAGCTCCTATAATTCACCCCTCCACTTT,CASSPPGTGGSSYNSPLHF
TRBD1,TRBJ2-7,NA,TRBV6-6,TGTGCCAGCAGTTACGGGACAGGGGATGTCCACGAGCAGTACTTC,CASSYGTGDVHEQYF
NA,TRBJ1-3,NA,TRBV7-2,TGTGCCAGCAGGAGGGGGGAAAGCTCTGGAAACACCATATATTTT,CASRRGESSGNTIYF
NA,TRBJ1-1,NA,TRBV11-3,TGTGCCAGCAGCTTAGTCCCCGACGGGAACACTGAAGCTTTCTTT,CASSLVPDGNTEAFF
NA,TRBJ1-5,NA,TRBV7-2,TGTGCCAGCAGCTTAGTAGGGAATAGCAATCAGCCCCAGCATTTT,CASSLVGNSNQPQHF
NA,TRBJ2-5,NA,TRBV7-9,TGTGCCAGCAGTTTCGGTGAGACCCAGTACTTC,CASSFGETQYF
NA,TRBJ2-2,NA,TRBV7-8,TGTGCCAGCAGCGCTCCGGGACTCGGCACCGGGGAGCTGTTTTTT,CASSAPGLGTGELFF
TRBD1,TRBJ1-2,NA,TRBV5-4,TGTGCCAGCAGCTCTCAACAGGGGAACTATGGCTACACCTTC,CASSSQQGNYGYTF
NA,TRBJ1-1,once,TRBV5-1,TGCGCCAGCAGCTTGGAATATGGCAGGGGCTGGGCTTTCTTT,CASSLEYGRGWAFF
NA,TRBJ2-7,NA,TRBV7-2,TGTGCCAGCAGCTTACGCGGGATCTACGAGCAGTACTTC,CASSLRGIYEQYF
NA,TRBJ1-5,NA,TRBV27,TGTGCCAGCAGACTCCTGGGGGGGAATAGCAATCAGCCCCAGCATTTT,CASRLLGGNSNQPQHF
NA,TRBJ1-1,NA,TRBV15,TGTGCCACCAGCAGAGGTATGAACACTGAAGCTTTCTTT,CATSRGMNTEAFF
TRBD2,TRBJ2-1,NA,TRBV20-1,TGCAGTGCCGCGAGCGGGACTGAGCAGTTCTTC,CSAASGTEQFF
NA,TRBJ2-3,NA,TRBV10-3,TGTGCCATCAGTGAGCCGGAGGGACTGGAGGGCACAGATACGCAGTATTTT,CAISEPEGLEGTDTQYF